The 7 T cell receptor beta chains given below trace back to one sample, sequenced in a study of CD8+CD57+ T cells in acquired aplastic anemia. TCR beta VDJ and CDR3 profiling used genomic DNA as template. TCRdb independently ran MiXCR on the reads; one entry per CDR3 protein. The table shows about 160,000 distinct CDR3 sequences, with 65% to 75% occurring only once. Previously, flow cytometry had revealed CD8+CD57+ cell expansion in the patients chosen for sequencing. Sequenced input: sorted CD4+, CD8+, or CD8+CD57+ T cells (not recorded which) from PBMCs. All receptors come from a human donor with aplastic anemia.

This clonotype appeared a single time. The gene calls are TRBV12-3 or TRBV12-4 and TRBJ1-1; D not resolved. V lost 7 bases and J 1 base, leaving 10 bases between the germline ends. CDR3 length: 13 amino acids. CDR3 sequence reads: CASTNKGNTEAFF. CDR3 sequence (DNA): TGTGCCAGCACCAACAAAGGGAACACTGAAGCTTTCTTT.

This clonotype was seen a few times. The chain is built from TRBV2 and TRBJ2-5; D remains ambiguous. The CDR3 length is 16 residues. Trimming removed 0 bases at V and 1 base at J, with 12 bases between. Germline V gives CDR1 SNHLY, CDR2 FYNNEI. CDR3 sequence: CASSEADVRFQETQYF. CDR3 nucleotide sequence: TGTGCCAGCAGTGAAGCGGATGTACGGTTCCAAGAGACCCAGTACTTC.

V usage is TRBV15 and J usage is TRBJ2-5; 11 nucleotides line up with TRBD2. Germline V CDR1 and CDR2: LNHNV, YYDKDF (reference sequence). V lost 5 bases and J lost 8; bases outside the gene matches: 10. This CDR3 is built from 15 residues. The CDR3, as DNA: TGTGCCACCAGCGGGGGGGGACTAGCGGCTGAAACCCAGTACTTC. Its translation is CATSGGGLAAETQYF.

The chain links TRBV7-8 to TRBJ1-5; TRBD1 matches at 7 bases. J was trimmed by 8 bases and V by 5 bases; bases with no gene match: 12. Germline lookup yields CDR1 SGHVS and CDR2 FQNEAQ. CDR3 length: 15 amino acids. The CDR3 nucleotides are TGTGCCAGCAGCCCCTTGAGGGCAGGGGGGGAGCCCCAGCATTTT. The encoded protein is CASSPLRAGGEPQHF.

This clonotype was observed a handful of times. The chain is built from TRBV10-1 and TRBJ2-1; TRBD2 agrees at 8 bases. Germline trimming cut 10 bases from V and 10 bases from J; bases unmatched to any gene: 12. The CDR3 loop spans 13 amino acids. Germline CDR1 WNHNN, CDR2 SYGVQD (reference sequence). This chain's CDR3 is CATAGTAGGEQFF. CDR3 DNA: TGCGCCACCGCGGGAACGGCGGGAGGCGAGCAGTTCTTC.

This clonotype was recorded a few times. The chain uses TRBV10-2 and TRBJ1-2; D is uncertain. Germline CDR1 WSHSY, CDR2 SAAADI. CDR3 length: 13 amino acids. V was cut by 4 bases and J by 2 bases, with 8 bases left in between. DNA for the CDR3: TGCGCCAGCAGTGGAGTGGTAAACTATGGCTACACCTTC. Residues: CASSGVVNYGYTF.

This clonotype has a handful of counts. Germline and junction disagree at one end, which may indicate a read error. The rearrangement joins TRBV7-7 to TRBJ1-3, with D hard to call. CDR1 is SSHAT, CDR2 FNYEAQ, per germline (reference sequence). The length of the CDR3 is 15 residues. The CDR3 DNA is TGTGCTAGCAGCTTAGATGACGGCCCTGGAAACACCATATATTTT. As protein: CASSLDDGPGNTIYF. Looking up the rest from reference TRBV7-7 and TRBJ1-3 gives the full variable domain: GAGVSQSPRYKVTKRGQDVTLRCDPISSHATLYWYQQALGQGPEFLTYFNYEAQPDKSGLPSDRFSAERPEGSISTLTIQRTEQRDSAMYRCASSLDDGPGNTIYFGEGSWLTVV.